These 21 T cell receptor beta chains share one sample of origin, sequenced in a study of T cell repertoires in cytomegalovirus infection. No cognate antigen is known for these TCRs. TCRdb fed the reads into MiXCR, producing one record per CDR3 protein. The sample has roughly 500,000 distinct CDR3 sequences, approximately 46% seen once. The sequenced sample was cultured PBMCs, obtained from culture after CMV antigen stimulation. These receptors all stem from a human donor in good health (CMV status not recorded). Some clones in this sample may be carry-over from other donors' samples.

This clonotype has a count of ten or more. The V gene is TRBV7-2, the J gene TRBJ2-7, with no clear D. CDR1 SGHTA and CDR2 FQGNSA come from the germline V gene. V was clipped by 6 bases and J by 6 bases, with 18 bases between them. The CDR3 totals 14 residues. In DNA, the CDR3 is TGTGCCAGCAGTTCGGGCCTCACTCCCCTCGAGCAGTACTTC. It translates to CASSSGLTPLEQYF.

There are a few counts of this clonotype. The gene calls are TRBV7-2 and TRBJ2-7; no reliable D call. CDR1 and CDR2 from the germline V gene are SGHTA and FQGNSA. The CDR3 runs 14 residues. Trimming took 5 bases from V and 1 from J, leaving 12 bases between them. This chain's CDR3 is CASSPSTVSYEQYF. CDR3 sequence (DNA): TGTGCCAGCAGCCCCTCTACGGTTTCCTACGAGCAGTACTTC. The full variable domain, with the rest looked up from reference TRBV7-2 and TRBJ2-7, is GAGVSQSPSNKVTEKGKDVELRCDPISGHTALYWYRQSLGQGLEFLIYFQGNSAPDKSGLPSDRFSAERTGGSVSTLTIQRTQQEDSAVYLCASSPSTVSYEQYFGPGTRLTVT.

The chain combines TRBV6-6 with TRBJ1-2, with TRBD1 as a possible D gene (6 bases). V lost 2 bases and J 3 bases, leaving 22 bases between the germline ends. Germline lookup yields CDR1 MNHNY and CDR2 SVGAGI (reference sequence). The CDR3 totals 18 residues. The chain's CDR3 is CASSYVEVGGRTDYGYTF. The CDR3 nucleotides read TGTGCCAGCAGTTACGTTGAAGTTGGGGGGCGCACGGACTATGGCTACACCTTC.

As regards this clonotype: At one end, the junction sequence differs from germline, possibly due to a read error. J is TRBJ2-5 and V is TRBV15; 7 bases are a match to TRBD1. There are 15 residues in the CDR3. Germline assignment: CDR1 LNHNV and CDR2 YYDKDF (reference sequence). The CDR3 is CAASGIQGNQETQYF. The CDR3 nucleotides read TGTGCCGCCAGCGGAATACAGGGGAACCAAGAGACCCAGTACTTC. Complete variable domain (other parts from reference TRBV15 and TRBJ2-5): DAMVIQNPRYQVTQFGKPVTLSCSQTLNHNVMYWYQQKSSQAPKLLFHYYDKDFNNEADTPDNFQSRRPNTSFCFLDIRSPGLGDTAMYLCAASGIQGNQETQYFGPGTRLLVL.

The J gene is TRBJ2-1, the V gene TRBV6-6; 9 bases are a match to TRBD1. Germline lookup yields CDR1 MNHNY and CDR2 SVGAGI (reference sequence). After removal of 0 bases from V and 10 bases from J, the junction contained 7 bases not matched to a gene. This CDR3 is 15 amino acids long. CDR3 sequence reads: CASSYSGQGPTEQFF. The CDR3 nucleotides are TGTGCCAGCAGTTACTCGGGACAGGGTCCCACGGAGCAGTTCTTC.

This clonotype was seen a few times. The V and J genes are TRBV7-2 and TRBJ2-7; possibly TRBD1 for D (5 bases). Germline CDR1 reads SGHTA; CDR2 reads FQGNSA. V was shortened by 1 base and J by 0 bases, with 7 bases between the two germline ends. This CDR3 is built from 14 residues. The CDR3 DNA sequence: TGTGCCAGCAGCTTAGACAGGCACTCCTACGAGCAGTACTTC. Amino acids: CASSLDRHSYEQYF.

This chain links TRBV7-1 with TRBJ1-2; D not resolved. TRBV7-1 has ORF status, its function being uncertain. Trimming took off 5 bases at V and 2 bases at J, with 12 bases between the two ends. The length of the CDR3 is 14 residues. The CDR3 loop is CASSPGSLNYGYTF. In nucleotides, the CDR3 is TGTGCCAGCAGCCCAGGATCTCTGAACTATGGCTACACCTTC.

The genes are TRBV7-8 and TRBJ2-7; the D gene is possibly TRBD2 (7 bases). Germline V CDR1 and CDR2: SGHVS, FQNEAQ. This CDR3 spans 12 amino acids. Trimming took off 11 bases at V and 2 bases at J, with 13 bases between the two ends. CDR3 nucleotides: TGTGCCTCTCGGGGGGCCCCCTACGAGCAGTACTTC. Residues: CASRGAPYEQYF.

This clonotype was picked up a small number of times. The chain carries TRBV6-5 and TRBJ1-6, with TRBD1 identical over 7 bases. V was pared by 6 bases and J by 11 bases, with 25 bases of the junction left unmatched. The CDR3 has 19 amino acids. Germline V CDR1 and CDR2: MNHEY, SVGAGI. The CDR3 protein is CASRPDRATAGAPSTPLHF. The CDR3 DNA reads as TGTGCCAGCAGACCCGACAGGGCAACCGCGGGGGCCCCGTCGACACCCCTCCACTTT.

The DNA for the CDR3 is TGTGCCAGCAGCCGAGGGACAGGGAAAAACACCGGGGAGCTGTTTTTT. This translates into CASSRGTGKNTGELFF. J is TRBJ2-2 and V is TRBV6-5; 9 bases match TRBD1. The CDR3 is 16 amino acids. The germline V gene has CDR1 MNHEY and CDR2 SVGAGI. The V segment lost 6 bases and the J segment 2 bases; nucleotides outside the gene matches: 7.

The rearrangement joins TRBV5-5 to TRBJ2-2; 9 positions agree with TRBD2. The CDR3 length is 16 residues. After removal of 1 base from V and 2 bases from J, the junction contained 3 bases not matched to a gene. Germline CDR1 reads SGHKS; CDR2 reads YYEKEE (reference sequence). As DNA, the CDR3 is TGTGCCAGCAGCTTGTTAGCGGGGGTAAACACCGGGGAGCTGTTTTTT. Translated, it gives CASSLLAGVNTGELFF.

The sample holds a few counts of this clonotype. The chain uses TRBV2 and TRBJ2-7; D not certain. CDR1 is SNHLY and CDR2 is FYNNEI in the germline V gene. The CDR3 is 13 residues long. V was cut by 2 bases and J by 2 bases, with 7 bases left in between. In DNA, the CDR3 is TGTGCCAGCAGTGAACAGGTGACCTACGAGCAGTACTTC. Its translation: CASSEQVTYEQYF.

This clonotype was seen just once. V and J are TRBV6-2 or TRBV6-3 and TRBJ2-3, with TRBD2 matching 9 bases. After removal of 8 bases from V and 1 base from J, the junction contained 7 bases not matched to a gene. The CDR3 spans 15 residues. Germline CDR1 and CDR2: MNHEY and SVGEGT. CDR3 bases: TGTGCCAGCGGGGGATGGACTAGCGGCACAGATACGCAGTATTTT. This gives the protein CASGGWTSGTDTQYF.

The V and J genes are TRBV7-2 and TRBJ2-1; D unclear. Trimming shortened V by 4 bases and J by 9 bases, and 10 bases separated the two germline ends. CDR1 SGHTA and CDR2 FQGNSA come from the germline V gene. This CDR3 comprises 12 residues. CDR3 in amino acids: CASSYLGTEQFF. The CDR3 DNA sequence: TGTGCCAGCAGCTACCTTGGCACTGAGCAGTTCTTC.

V usage is TRBV12-3 or TRBV12-4 and J usage is TRBJ1-2, with unresolved D. CDR3 size: 13 residues. V was pared by 3 bases and J by 5 bases, with 10 bases between. The chain's CDR3 is CASSLGRMYGYTF. CDR3 DNA: TGTGCCAGCAGTTTGGGTCGGATGTATGGCTACACCTTC.

This chain connects TRBV4-1 to TRBJ1-5, with 9 bases fitting TRBD1. The ends lost 4 bases at V and 1 base at J; junction bases unmatched: 8. Germline CDR1 reads MGHRA; CDR2 reads YSYEKL. The CDR3 totals 17 residues. CDR3 sequence (DNA): TGCGCCAGCAGCCTCTTTGGGGACAGGGTGAGCAATCAGCCCCAGCATTTT. Encoded protein: CASSLFGDRVSNQPQHF.

This clonotype has more than one count but fewer than ten. The V and J genes are TRBV11-1 and TRBJ2-1; D is perhaps TRBD1 (5 bases). CDR1 and CDR2 (germline): SGHAT, FQDESV (reference sequence). Trimming removed 0 bases at V and 10 bases at J, with 10 bases between. This CDR3 has 13 residues. The chain's CDR3 is CASSLAPRTEQFF. DNA of the CDR3: TGTGCCAGCAGCTTAGCGCCCAGGACAGAGCAGTTCTTC.

The chain links TRBV7-2 to TRBJ2-7; 7 bases map to TRBD2. The CDR3 is made up of 16 amino acids. V lost 2 bases to trimming and J lost 2 bases; unmatched junction nucleotides: 9. Germline CDR1 and CDR2: SGHTA and FQGNSA. The DNA for the CDR3 is TGTGCCAGCAGCTTATTTGGGGCTAGCGGAACCTACGAGCAGTACTTC. Translating gives CASSLFGASGTYEQYF.

This clonotype appeared a few times. The gene calls are TRBV7-8 and TRBJ1-5, with no clear D. The CDR3 extends over 14 amino acids. Per the germline V gene, CDR1 is SGHVS and CDR2 is FQNEAQ. The V end was cut by 3 bases, the J end by 4 bases, with 10 bases between. This CDR3 is CASSFMGRNQPQHF. In nucleotides, the CDR3 is TGTGCCAGCAGCTTTATGGGGAGGAATCAGCCCCAGCATTTT. The whole variable domain, filled in from reference TRBV7-8 and TRBJ1-5, reads GAGVSQSPRYKVAKRGQDVALRCDPISGHVSLFWYQQALGQGPEFLTYFQNEAQLDKSGLPSDRFFAERPEGSVSTLKIQRTQQEDSAVYLCASSFMGRNQPQHFGDGTRLSIL.

This clonotype was seen only a few times. The rearrangement links TRBV6-5 to TRBJ2-3; D perhaps matches TRBD2 (6 bases). The germline CDR1 and CDR2 sequences are MNHEY and SVGAGI. This CDR3 spans 16 amino acids. V lost 5 bases, J lost 4 bases, and 19 bases lay in between. This CDR3 reads CASSPSRGTSPDTQYF. The CDR3 DNA follows: TGTGCCAGCAGTCCCTCTCGGGGGACGTCGCCAGATACGCAGTATTTT.

In its sample, this clonotype was seen many times. The chain has TRBV7-2 and TRBJ2-2, with TRBD2 matching 9 bases. The CDR3 extends over 15 amino acids. The germline V gene has CDR1 SGHTA and CDR2 FQGNSA. V lost 1 base to trimming and J lost 6 bases; unmatched junction nucleotides: 3. The CDR3 spells CASSLVAGVSGELFF. The CDR3, as DNA: TGTGCCAGCAGCTTAGTAGCGGGGGTTTCCGGGGAGCTGTTTTTT.